This is a list of T cell receptor beta chains from one sample in a study of blood T cell repertoires in COVID-19. Sequencing was performed with immunoSEQ multiplex PCR; in TCRdb, only in-frame clones are kept and a portion is missing. Of approximately 400,000 clones listed, around 92% are singletons. Sequencing was done on a sample of peripheral blood. These receptors were obtained from a man aged 35 to 55 with acute or convalescent COVID-19. The conserved cysteine and the conserved F or W are not part of the CDR3 here.

TRBV2,TRBJ1-2,ASSLDSGTANYGYT
TRBV3-1/TRBV3-2,TRBJ1-1,ASSQEERVSEAF
TRBV4-3,TRBJ1-4,ASSQDSGANEKLF
TRBV30,TRBJ2-7,AWSIQGPGEQY
TRBV3-1/TRBV3-2,TRBJ2-7,ASRLRTGGETYEQY
TRBV4-2,TRBJ1-2,ASSQEGAGGSYGYT
TRBV27,TRBJ2-3,ASRRGLAYSTDTQY
TRBV14,TRBJ2-7,ASSQLQGAPYEQY
TRBV15,TRBJ2-2,ATSREEGLNTGELF
TRBV6-5,TRBJ2-1,ASSYSGRGGYNEQF
TRBV3-1/TRBV3-2,TRBJ1-6,ASSQPGTGDSPLH
TRBV28,TRBJ2-5,ASSFQTGGEETQY
TRBV27,TRBJ1-1,ASSLSNFGFRSRRTEAF
TRBV15,TRBJ1-3,ATRGGASGNTIY
TRBV28,TRBJ2-1,ASTEREITYNEQF
TRBV28,TRBJ2-1,ASSLAPYNEQF
TRBV16,TRBJ1-2,ASSQSGTVINYGYT
TRBV7-3,TRBJ1-1,ASSLNGGFTEAF
TRBV5-6,TRBJ1-2,ASSFTGQVPYGYT
TRBV28,TRBJ1-2,ASTDPGTERYGYT
TRBV6-5,TRBJ2-7,ASSRTSGSSYEQY
TRBV15,TRBJ1-2,ATSWSPGGGYT
TRBV28,TRBJ2-7,ASSPGTSSREQY
TRBV5-1,TRBJ1-1,ASSRGGELAEAF
TRBV10-1,TRBJ2-7,ASSESNAVGEQY
TRBV5-6,TRBJ2-3,ASSLGIRGSTDTQY
TRBV19,TRBJ2-1,ASSIYGNEQF
TRBV27,TRBJ2-7,ASSLRDRGGYEQY
TRBV10-2,TRBJ2-5,ASSELQFETQY
TRBV7-2,TRBJ2-7,ASSQQGQGAKSY
TRBV29-1,TRBJ2-3,SVAQQGNTDTQY
TRBV27,TRBJ1-4,ASSPLGGLANEKLF
TRBV28,TRBJ2-2,ASTHGGNTGELF
TRBV14,TRBJ1-1,ASSLPPDSRGTEAF
TRBV9,TRBJ1-3,ASSVAEGSSGNTIY
TRBV20-1,TRBJ2-3,SASIPSGGSGDTDTQY
TRBV27,TRBJ2-7,ASSLGGEQY
TRBV6-4,TRBJ2-7,ASTDRGFAQY
TRBV7-9,TRBJ2-1,ARGGRDGYNEQF
TRBV13,TRBJ2-1,ASSPLTGGEQF
TRBV15,TRBJ2-6,ATSRSSAGANVLT
TRBV11-3,TRBJ2-4,ASSLDRGTSGTKNIQY